Each of the 15 T cell receptor beta chains below was sequenced from the same sample in a study of tumor and adjacent non-tumor tissue in lung cancer. The template was RNA from unsorted bulk tissue. Distant lung tissue was collected more than 3 cm away from the tumor edge. The library came from three nested PCR rounds adapted from ARM-PCR protocols. TCRdb redid the calling of the multiplex PCR reads with MiXCR, one entry per CDR3 protein. Among 80,000 or so distinct CDR3 sequences listed, approximately 81% were seen once. The sequenced sample consisted of distant non-tumor lung tissue. The receptors here all came from a man aged 55 to 70 with non-small cell lung cancer.

The genes are TRBV28 and TRBJ1-6; D might be TRBD1 (5 bases). V shed 5 bases and J shed 3 bases, with 14 bases lying between them. The CDR3 has 16 amino acids. Germline assignment: CDR1 MDHEN and CDR2 SYDVKM. CDR3 residues: CASSTWGSGYNSPLHF. In DNA, the CDR3 is TGTGCCAGCAGTACATGGGGCTCCGGCTATAATTCACCCCTCCACTTT.

The CDR3 sequence is CVNCYRAGLTYEQYF. The CDR3 bases are TGTGTCAACTGCTATCGGGCTGGATTAACCTACGAGCAGTACTTC. The V gene is TRBV11-3, the J gene TRBJ2-7; D is unclear. Germline-derived CDR1 and CDR2 are SGHNT and YENEEA. CDR3 length: 15 residues. Based on the CDR3 plus reference TRBV11-3 and TRBJ2-7, the full variable domain is EAGVVQSPRYKIIEKKQPVAFWCNPISGHNTLYWYLQNLGQGPELLIRYENEEAVDDSQLPKDRFSAERLKGVDSTLKIQPAELGDSAVYLCVNCYRAGLTYEQYFGPGTRLTVT.

V gene TRBV29-1 combines with J gene TRBJ1-2, with D possibly TRBD1 on 5 matching bases. Per the germline V gene, CDR1 is SQVTM and CDR2 is ANQGSEA. Trimming shortened V by 6 bases and J by 9 bases, and 20 bases separated the two germline ends. CDR3 size: 13 residues. The CDR3, as DNA: TGCAGCGTCCCCTCGAAAAGGGGAATTAGCTACACCTTC. Its protein product is CSVPSKRGISYTF.

Comments on this clonotype: One end of the junction does not line up with germline, which may come from a read error. The CDR3 sequence: CSARVSSGTDEQIF. CDR3 sequence (DNA): TGCAGTGCTCGAGTCAGTAGCGGGACGGATGAGCAGATCTTC. This chain connects TRBV20-1 to TRBJ2-1; 8 bases line up with TRBD2. CDR1 and CDR2 from the germline V gene are DFQATT and SNEGSKA (reference sequence). The length of the CDR3 is 14 residues.

Concerning this clonotype: Compared with germline, one end of the junction differs, possibly owing to a read error. This rearrangement joins TRBV11-2 to TRBJ2-5; D may be TRBD2 (7 bases). Germline CDR1 SGHAT, CDR2 FQNNGV. This CDR3 region has 16 residues. The CDR3 here is CSSRSTMGGLKETQYF. CDR3 sequence (DNA): TGTTCCAGCAGATCCACAATGGGGGGGCTAAAGGAGACCCAGTACTTC.

This clonotype was observed many times. V and J are TRBV6-2 or TRBV6-3 and TRBJ2-6; D remains ambiguous. CDR3 length: 15 residues. V dropped 5 bases and J dropped 2 bases, with 10 bases sitting between them. Germline-derived CDR1 and CDR2 are MNHEY and SVGEGT. CDR3 nucleotides: TGTGCCAGCAGTGCTACCCTGGCTGGGGCCAACGTCCTGACTTTC. Residues: CASSATLAGANVLTF.

About this clonotype itself: The conserved phenylalanine or tryptophan normally closing the CDR3 is absent here, so this likely arose from a read error. This chain uses TRBV7-8 with TRBJ2-3, with TRBD2 matching over 10 bases. Germline V gives CDR1 SGHVS, CDR2 FQNEAQ. This CDR3 comprises 16 residues. CDR3 amino acids: CASCFGTSAYTDTQYV. The CDR3 DNA reads as TGTGCCAGCTGCTTCGGGACTAGCGCCTACACAGATACGCAGTATGTT.

As for this clonotype: This is likely a read error, given that the CDR3 carries no conserved phenylalanine or tryptophan at its end. The gene calls are TRBV6-6 and TRBJ2-1; maybe TRBD2 (6 bases). The CDR3 totals 15 residues. CDR1 MNHNY and CDR2 SVGAGI come from the germline V gene (reference sequence). CDR3 bases: TGTGCAAGCAGTTGGGGCGGAGGGGCCTACAATGAGCAGTTCTCC. It yields the protein CASSWGGGAYNEQFS.

On this clonotype itself: One junction end disagrees with the germline gene, perhaps due to a read error. The chain links TRBV20-1 to TRBJ1-1; 7 bases match TRBD1. Germline values: CDR1 DFQATT, CDR2 SNEGSKA (reference sequence). This CDR3 comprises 15 residues. This chain's CDR3 is CNAFKTGGGGWSTFF. The CDR3 DNA reads as TGCAATGCTTTCAAGACAGGAGGAGGGGGCTGGTCGACTTTCTTT.

As to this clonotype: The CDR3 end shows no conserved phenylalanine or tryptophan, and so a read error is likely. The DNA is omitted, as the CDR3 cannot be located on it reliably, and the CDR3 follows TCRdb's listing. CDR3 amino acids: CASSFQGADTQNI. The genes are TRBV11-3 and TRBJ2-3; TRBD1 reflects the table's D call only, with no check against the DNA. In germline, CDR1 is SGHNT, CDR2 YENEEA. The CDR3 spans 13 residues, counting both ends.

This clonotype has a single count. The chain uses TRBV21-1 and TRBJ1-4. TRBV21-1 is reported as a pseudogene. CDR3 size: 13 residues. The CDR3 protein is CASNSRHNEKLFF. As DNA, the CDR3 is TGTGCCAGCAACAGCAGACATAATGAAAAACTATTTTTT.

This clonotype appeared a few times. This may be a read error: a much more frequent sequence differs by one nucleotide. V usage is TRBV11-2 and J usage is TRBJ1-2; 8 nucleotides match TRBD1. J gave up 8 bases and V 2 bases, and 10 bases lay outside the gene matches. This CDR3 has 15 residues. Germline CDR1 and CDR2: SGHAT and FQNNGV. CDR3 loop: CASSLPLTGARGYTF. For the CDR3, the DNA is TGTGCCAGCAGCTTACCTTTGACAGGGGCCAGGGGCTACACCTTC.

The chain joins TRBV6-5 to TRBJ1-5, with 9 bases matching TRBD1. The DNA end is more similar to TRBJ2-3, so the J call may be wrong. The CDR3 covers 17 residues. The germline CDR1 and CDR2 sequences are MNHEY and SVGAGI. The CDR3 DNA sequence: TGTGCCAGCAGCAGGACAGGGGATGGCAATAGCAATCAACCCCAGTATTTT. It encodes CASSRTGDGNSNQPQYF.

This clonotype has just a few counts. The junction shows a germline mismatch at one end, possibly a read error. This chain links TRBV11-2 with TRBJ2-3; 11 bases line up with TRBD2. Germline V gives CDR1 SGHAT, CDR2 FQNNGV. The CDR3 is made up of 14 amino acids. In nucleotides, the CDR3 is TGTGTCAGCAAACTAGCGGGGGTAACAGATACGCAGTGTTTT. Translating gives CVSKLAGVTDTQCF. Full variable domain (outside the CDR3, taken from reference TRBV11-2 and TRBJ2-3): EAGVAQSPRYKIIEKRQSVAFWCNPISGHATLYWYQQILGQGPKLLIQFQNNGVVDDSQLPKDRFSAERLKGVDSTLKIQPAKLEDSAVYLCVSKLAGVTDTQCFGPGTRLTVL.

Regarding this clonotype: Being one base from a much bigger clone, this may be a read error. The V call is TRBV11-2, the J call TRBJ2-5, with no clear D. Germline V CDR1 and CDR2: SGHAT, FQNNGV. CDR3 length: 13 residues. In DNA form, the CDR3 reads TGTGCCAGCAGCTTAGGGCAAATGGAGACCGAGTACTTC. Its translation: CASSLGQMETEYF.